This T cell receptor beta chain emerged from a study of prognosis after radiotherapy for stage I lung cancer. Study-level background: The study enrolled about 12 men and five or six women as patients, aged about 50 to 84 with a median of nearly 75 years.

TCR beta CDR3 amplification from genomic DNA was performed by two-round multiplex PCR. The first PCR round targeted every TRBV and TRBJ gene with specific primers. In TCRdb, the multiplex PCR reads were re-called with MiXCR into one record per CDR3 protein. The table includes around 25,000 distinct CDR3 sequences, about 37% detected once. The CDR3 has 15 amino acids. Between the trimmed V and J ends, which lost 6 bases and 8 bases, there was a span of 20 bases. Germline values: CDR1 MNHNS, CDR2 SASEGT. The rearrangement uses TRBV6-1 and TRBJ2-1, with D perhaps TRBD1 (5 bases). The receptor was derived from a donor aged 50 or older with non-small cell lung cancer. The sample here was PBMCs, taken before or after stereotactic body radiation therapy (not recorded which). In nucleotides, the CDR3 is TGTGCCAGCAGCCCAACCTGGACATGGTGGGATGAGCAGTTCTTC. Amino acid sequence: CASSPTWTWWDEQFF.